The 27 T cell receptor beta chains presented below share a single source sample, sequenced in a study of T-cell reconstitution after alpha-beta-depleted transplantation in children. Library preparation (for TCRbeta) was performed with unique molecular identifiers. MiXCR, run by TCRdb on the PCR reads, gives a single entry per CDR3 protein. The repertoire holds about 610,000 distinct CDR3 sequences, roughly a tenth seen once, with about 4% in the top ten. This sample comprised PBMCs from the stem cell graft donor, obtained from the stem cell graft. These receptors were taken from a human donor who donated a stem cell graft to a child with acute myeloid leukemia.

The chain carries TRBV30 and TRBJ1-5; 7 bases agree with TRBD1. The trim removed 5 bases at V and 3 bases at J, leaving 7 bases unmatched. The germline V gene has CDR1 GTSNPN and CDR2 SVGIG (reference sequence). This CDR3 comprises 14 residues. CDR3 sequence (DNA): TGTGCCTGGTCGACAGGGACGAACAATCAGCCCCAGCATTTT. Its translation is CAWSTGTNNQPQHF.

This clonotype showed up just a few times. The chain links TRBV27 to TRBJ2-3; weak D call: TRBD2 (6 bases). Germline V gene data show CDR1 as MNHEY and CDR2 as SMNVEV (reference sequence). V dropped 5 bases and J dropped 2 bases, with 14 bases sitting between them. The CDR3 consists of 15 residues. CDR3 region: CASSPWRGYTDTQYF. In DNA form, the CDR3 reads TGTGCCAGCAGTCCGTGGAGGGGATACACAGATACGCAGTATTTT.

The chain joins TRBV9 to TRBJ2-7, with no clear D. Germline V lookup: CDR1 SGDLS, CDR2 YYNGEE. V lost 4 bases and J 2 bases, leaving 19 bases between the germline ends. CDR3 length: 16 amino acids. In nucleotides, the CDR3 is TGTGCCAGCAGCCCGGGTCCGGGTTCCCTTACCTACGAGCAGTACTTC. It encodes CASSPGPGSLTYEQYF.

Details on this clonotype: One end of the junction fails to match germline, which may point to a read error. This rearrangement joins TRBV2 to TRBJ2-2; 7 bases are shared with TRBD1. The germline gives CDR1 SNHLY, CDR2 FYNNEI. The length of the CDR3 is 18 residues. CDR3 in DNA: TGTACCAGCAGTCGAACCACTTGGGACAGTCATAACACCGGGGAGCTGTTTTTT. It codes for CTSSRTTWDSHNTGELFF.

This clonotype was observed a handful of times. This CDR3 is CASSGGTSSPLHF. CDR3 DNA sequence: TGTGCCAGCAGCGGGGGAACGAGTTCACCCCTCCACTTT. The J gene is TRBJ1-6, the V gene TRBV3-1; D may be TRBD1 (5 bases). Trimming shortened V by 5 bases and J by 9 bases, and 11 bases separated the two germline ends. Germline V gives CDR1 LGHDT, CDR2 YNNKEL (reference sequence). The CDR3 contains 13 residues.

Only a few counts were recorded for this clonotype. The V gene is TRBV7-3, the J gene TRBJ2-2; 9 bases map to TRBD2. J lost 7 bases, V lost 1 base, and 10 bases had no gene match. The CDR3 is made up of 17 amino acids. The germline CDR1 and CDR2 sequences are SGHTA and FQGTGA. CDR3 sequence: CASSLNPPSGINGELFF. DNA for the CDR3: TGTGCCAGCAGCTTAAACCCGCCTAGCGGGATAAACGGGGAGCTGTTTTTT.

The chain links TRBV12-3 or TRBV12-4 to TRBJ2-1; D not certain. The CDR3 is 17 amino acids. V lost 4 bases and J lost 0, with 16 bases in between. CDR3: CASSYPLRSNSYNEQFF. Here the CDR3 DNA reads TGTGCCAGCAGTTACCCCCTTCGGTCTAACTCCTACAATGAGCAGTTCTTC.

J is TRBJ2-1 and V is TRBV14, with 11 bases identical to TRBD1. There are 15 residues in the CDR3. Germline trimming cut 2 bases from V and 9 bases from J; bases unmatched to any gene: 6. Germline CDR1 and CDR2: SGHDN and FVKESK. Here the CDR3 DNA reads TGTGCCAGCAGCCAAAGAAGAGGACAGGGGGCTGAGCAGTTCTTC. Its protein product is CASSQRRGQGAEQFF. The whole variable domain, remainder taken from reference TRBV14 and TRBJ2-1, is EAGVTQFPSHSVIEKGQTVTLRCDPISGHDNLYWYRRVMGKEIKFLLHFVKESKQDESGMPNNRFLAERTGGTYSTLKVQPAELEDSGVYFCASSQRRGQGAEQFFGPGTRLTVL.

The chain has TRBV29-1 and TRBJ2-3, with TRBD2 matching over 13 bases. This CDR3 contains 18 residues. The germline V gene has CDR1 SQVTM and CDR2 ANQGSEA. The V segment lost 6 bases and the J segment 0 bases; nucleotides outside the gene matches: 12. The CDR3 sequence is CSVEGTSGKLASTDTQYF. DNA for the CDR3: TGCAGCGTAGAGGGGACTAGCGGGAAACTTGCTAGCACAGATACGCAGTATTTT.

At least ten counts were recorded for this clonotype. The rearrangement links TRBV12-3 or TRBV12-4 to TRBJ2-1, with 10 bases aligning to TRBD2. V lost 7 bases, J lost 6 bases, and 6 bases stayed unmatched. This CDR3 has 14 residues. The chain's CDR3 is CASTPSGRSNEQFF. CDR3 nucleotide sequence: TGTGCCAGCACACCTAGCGGGAGAAGCAATGAGCAGTTCTTC.

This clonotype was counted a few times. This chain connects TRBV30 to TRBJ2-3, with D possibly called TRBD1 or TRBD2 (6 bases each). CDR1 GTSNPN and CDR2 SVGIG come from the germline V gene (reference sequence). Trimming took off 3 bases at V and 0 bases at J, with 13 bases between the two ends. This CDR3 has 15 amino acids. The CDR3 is CAWSGRRGSTDTQYF. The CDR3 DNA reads TGTGCCTGGAGCGGGCGGAGGGGGAGCACAGATACGCAGTATTTT.

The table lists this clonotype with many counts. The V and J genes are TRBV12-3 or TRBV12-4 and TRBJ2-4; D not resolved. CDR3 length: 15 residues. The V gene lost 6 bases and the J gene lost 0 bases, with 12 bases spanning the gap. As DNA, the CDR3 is TGTGCCAGCAGCCGCTTTGGGGTAGCCAAAAACATTCAGTACTTC. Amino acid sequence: CASSRFGVAKNIQYF.

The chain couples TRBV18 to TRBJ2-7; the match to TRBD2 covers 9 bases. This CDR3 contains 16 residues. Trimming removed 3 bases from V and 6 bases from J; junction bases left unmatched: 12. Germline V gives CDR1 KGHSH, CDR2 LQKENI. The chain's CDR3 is CASSPLSGSPLTEQYF. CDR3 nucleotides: TGTGCCAGCTCACCGCTTAGCGGGAGTCCTCTAACCGAGCAGTACTTC.

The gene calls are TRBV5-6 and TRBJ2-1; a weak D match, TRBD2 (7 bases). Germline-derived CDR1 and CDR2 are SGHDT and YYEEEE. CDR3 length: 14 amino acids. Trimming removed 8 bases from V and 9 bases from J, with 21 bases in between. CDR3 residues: CARGFAAGAGEQFF. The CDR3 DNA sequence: TGTGCCAGGGGCTTCGCCGCGGGGGCCGGTGAGCAGTTCTTC.

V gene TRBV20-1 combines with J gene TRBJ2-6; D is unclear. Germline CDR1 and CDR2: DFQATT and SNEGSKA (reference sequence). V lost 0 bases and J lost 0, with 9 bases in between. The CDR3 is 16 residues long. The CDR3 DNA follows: TGCAGTGCTAGAGATGCAGGCACCTCTGGGGCCAACGTCCTGACTTTC. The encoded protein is CSARDAGTSGANVLTF.

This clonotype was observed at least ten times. The CDR3 spells CASSSSGEYAGELFF. The CDR3 DNA follows: TGTGCCAGCAGCTCATCCGGGGAGTATGCCGGGGAGCTGTTTTTT. The rearrangement links TRBV7-9 to TRBJ2-2; weak D call: TRBD2 (5 bases). The CDR3 is made up of 15 amino acids. Per germline, CDR1 SEHNR and CDR2 FQNEAQ (reference sequence). Trimming removed 4 bases from V and 6 bases from J, with 15 bases in between.

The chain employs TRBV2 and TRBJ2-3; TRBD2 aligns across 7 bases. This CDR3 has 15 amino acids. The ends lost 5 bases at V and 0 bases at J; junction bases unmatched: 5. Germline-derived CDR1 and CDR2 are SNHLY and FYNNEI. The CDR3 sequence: CASSWWGGSTDTQYF. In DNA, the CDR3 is TGTGCCAGCAGTTGGTGGGGAGGGAGCACAGATACGCAGTATTTT.

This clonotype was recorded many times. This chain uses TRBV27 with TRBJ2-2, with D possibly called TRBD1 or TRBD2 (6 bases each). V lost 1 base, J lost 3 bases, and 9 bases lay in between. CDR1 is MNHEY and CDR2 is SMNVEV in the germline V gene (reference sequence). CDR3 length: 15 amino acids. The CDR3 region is CASSLLGGDTGELFF. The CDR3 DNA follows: TGTGCCAGCAGTTTATTGGGGGGCGACACCGGGGAGCTGTTTTTT.

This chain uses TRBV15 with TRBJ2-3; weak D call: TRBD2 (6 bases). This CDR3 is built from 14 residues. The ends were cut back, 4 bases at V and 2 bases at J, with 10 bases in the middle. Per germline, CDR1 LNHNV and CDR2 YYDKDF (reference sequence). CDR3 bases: TGTGCCACCAGCACCGGGAGTATCACAGATACGCAGTATTTT. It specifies CATSTGSITDTQYF.

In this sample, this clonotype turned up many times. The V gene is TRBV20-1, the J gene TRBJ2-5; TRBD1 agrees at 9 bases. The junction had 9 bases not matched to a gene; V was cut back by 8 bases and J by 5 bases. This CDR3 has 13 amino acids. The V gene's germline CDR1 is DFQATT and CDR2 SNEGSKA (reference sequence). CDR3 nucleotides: TGCAGTCTCCGGGACAGGGTGTGGGAGACCCAGTACTTC. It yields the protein CSLRDRVWETQYF.

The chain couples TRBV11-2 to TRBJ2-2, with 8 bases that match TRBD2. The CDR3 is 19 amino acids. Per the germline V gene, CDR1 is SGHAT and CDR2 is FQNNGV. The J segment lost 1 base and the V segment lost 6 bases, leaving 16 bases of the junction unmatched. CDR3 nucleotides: TGTGCCAGCAGGCAACGCCCAACTAGCGGCCGCTTGAACACCGGGGAGCTGTTTTTT. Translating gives CASRQRPTSGRLNTGELFF.

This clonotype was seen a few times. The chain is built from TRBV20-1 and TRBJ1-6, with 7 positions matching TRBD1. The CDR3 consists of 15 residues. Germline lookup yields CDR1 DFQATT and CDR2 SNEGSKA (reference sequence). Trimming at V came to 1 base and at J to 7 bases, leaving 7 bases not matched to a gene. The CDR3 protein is CSARATGVGNSPLHF. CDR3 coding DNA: TGCAGTGCTAGAGCAACAGGGGTTGGGAATTCACCCCTCCACTTT.

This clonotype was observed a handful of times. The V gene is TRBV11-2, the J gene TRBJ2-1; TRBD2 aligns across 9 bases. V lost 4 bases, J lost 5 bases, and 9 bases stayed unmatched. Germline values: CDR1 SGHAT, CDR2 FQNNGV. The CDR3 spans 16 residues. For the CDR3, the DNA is TGTGCCAGCAGCTCAAGATCGACTAGCGGCGACAATGAGCAGTTCTTC. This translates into CASSSRSTSGDNEQFF.

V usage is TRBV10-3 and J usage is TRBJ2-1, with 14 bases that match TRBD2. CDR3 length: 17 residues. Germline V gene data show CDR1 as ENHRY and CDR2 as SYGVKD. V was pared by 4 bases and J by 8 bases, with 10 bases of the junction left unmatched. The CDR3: CAISVLGLAGVVDEQFF. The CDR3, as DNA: TGTGCCATCAGTGTGTTGGGACTAGCGGGAGTAGTTGATGAGCAGTTCTTC.

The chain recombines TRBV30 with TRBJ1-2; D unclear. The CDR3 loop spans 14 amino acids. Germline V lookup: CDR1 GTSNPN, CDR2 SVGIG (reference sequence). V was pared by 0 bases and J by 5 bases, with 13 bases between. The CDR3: CAWSVGRLLYGYTF. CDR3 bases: TGTGCCTGGAGTGTAGGCAGACTTCTGTATGGCTACACCTTC. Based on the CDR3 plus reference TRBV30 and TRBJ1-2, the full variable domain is SQTIHQWPATLVQPVGSPLSLECTVEGTSNPNLYWYRQAAGRGLQLLFYSVGIGQISSEVPQNLSASRPQDRQFILSSKKLLLSDSGFYLCAWSVGRLLYGYTFGSGTRLTVV.

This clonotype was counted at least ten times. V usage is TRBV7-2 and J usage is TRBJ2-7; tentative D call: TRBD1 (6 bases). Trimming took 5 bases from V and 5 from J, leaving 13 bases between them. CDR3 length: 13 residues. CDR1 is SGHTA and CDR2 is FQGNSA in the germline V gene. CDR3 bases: TGTGCCAGCAGCCTGAAATACAGGGACGAGCAGTACTTC. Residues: CASSLKYRDEQYF.

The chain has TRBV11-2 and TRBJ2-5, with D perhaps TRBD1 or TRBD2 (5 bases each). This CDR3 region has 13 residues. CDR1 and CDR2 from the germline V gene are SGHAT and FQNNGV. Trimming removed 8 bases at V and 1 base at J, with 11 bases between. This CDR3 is CASAGTLQETQYF. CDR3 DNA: TGTGCCAGCGCAGGGACCCTCCAAGAGACCCAGTACTTC.